A selection of T cell receptor beta chains follows, all from one sample in a study of T cell responses to AZD1222 COVID-19 vaccine. TCRdb keeps only in-frame clones here, not all; method: immunoSEQ multiplex PCR. The profile shows about 21,000 clones, 84% of them singletons. The sample consisted of peripheral blood, taken 28 days after the second AZD1222 dose. The receptors originated from an adult who received the AZD1222 COVID-19 vaccine. Each CDR3 is given with its conserved first and last residue. A D gene is named only where the DNA matches it firmly. Only some rows state a clone size, as once, few, many or a class for expanded clones.

D: -; size: few; V: TRBV19; J: TRBJ1-1; DNA: TGTGCCAGCCGGACCGGGGGGAGAACTGAAGCTTTCTTT; CDR3: CASRTGGRTEAFF
D: -; size: -; V: TRBV27; J: TRBJ2-2; DNA: TGTGCCAGCAGGGAGTACACCGGGGAGCTGTTTTTT; CDR3: CASREYTGELFF
D: -; size: once; V: TRBV12-3/TRBV12-4; J: TRBJ1-1; DNA: TGTGCCAGCAGAGCACGGGATAACACTGAAGCTTTCTTT; CDR3: CASRARDNTEAFF
D: TRBD2; size: -; V: TRBV5-1; J: TRBJ2-5; DNA: TGCGCCAGCACCTTGGGGACTAGCGGGAACGCAGAGACCCAGTACTTC; CDR3: CASTLGTSGNAETQYF
D: TRBD1; size: -; V: TRBV28; J: TRBJ1-5; DNA: TGTGCCAGCACTCCAGGGGGGTTTTATAGCAATCAGCCCCAGCATTTT; CDR3: CASTPGGFYSNQPQHF
D: TRBD1; size: few; V: TRBV5-6; J: TRBJ2-6; DNA: TGTGCCAGTTCCAGGGGGTTTTATATTTCTGGGGCCAACGTCCTGACTTTC; CDR3: CASSRGFYISGANVLTF
D: -; size: -; V: TRBV19; J: TRBJ2-6; DNA: TGTGCCAGTAATCTTGGCCGGAGCCCCTACTCTGGGGCCAACGTCCTGACTTTC; CDR3: CASNLGRSPYSGANVLTF
D: TRBD2; size: once; V: TRBV6-5; J: TRBJ2-3; DNA: TGTGCCAGCAGTTCCCGGGGGGGCGGGAGTACAGATACGCAGTATTTT; CDR3: CASSSRGGGSTDTQYF
D: -; size: -; V: TRBV6-5; J: TRBJ1-2; DNA: TGTGCCAGCAGTTCCCGTCCCCCCAGGGACTATGGCTACACCTTC; CDR3: CASSSRPPRDYGYTF
D: -; size: -; V: TRBV3-1/TRBV3-2; J: TRBJ1-4; DNA: TGTGCCAGCAGCCAATCGGGACGCCCGACCCGAAAACTGTTTTTT; CDR3: CASSQSGRPTRKLFF
D: TRBD1; size: -; V: TRBV5-4; J: TRBJ2-3; DNA: TGTGCCAGCAGCTTCCCCGGCCTCAGGGGGACAGATACGCAGTATTTT; CDR3: CASSFPGLRGTDTQYF
D: -; size: -; V: TRBV7-9; J: TRBJ1-2; DNA: TGTGCCAGCAATCCCCTCTTTGGCTACACCTTC; CDR3: CASNPLFGYTF
D: TRBD2; size: -; V: TRBV3-1/TRBV3-2; J: TRBJ2-5; DNA: TGTGCCAGCAGCCAAGGCACTAGCGGGAGTATCCGAGAGACCCAGTACTTC; CDR3: CASSQGTSGSIRETQYF
D: -; size: -; V: TRBV3-1/TRBV3-2; J: TRBJ2-5; DNA: TGTGCCAGCACCTCCGGGTTACAAGAGACCCAGTACTTC; CDR3: CASTSGLQETQYF
D: TRBD1; size: -; V: TRBV29-1; J: TRBJ2-7; DNA: TGCAGCGCCGGGGGACAGGAGAGCTACGAGCAGTACTTC; CDR3: CSAGGQESYEQYF
D: TRBD1; size: -; V: TRBV7-8; J: TRBJ2-7; DNA: TGTGCCAGCAGCCGTACAGGGGGGTACGAGCAGTACTTC; CDR3: CASSRTGGYEQYF